This T cell receptor beta chain was observed in a study of cytomegalovirus exposure and HLA in healthy donors. The CDR3 runs 15 residues. Germline V lookup: CDR1 SEHNR, CDR2 FQNEAQ (reference sequence). Germline trimming cut 5 bases from V and 6 bases from J; bases unmatched to any gene: 8. The PCR used 60 Vbeta and 13 Jbeta primers. The repertoire was sequenced with immunoSEQ multiplex PCR; TCRdb's copy has only in-frame clones and lacks some. The sample lists 130,000 or so clones; around 9% were seen once. General study points: In a later analysis, parvovirus B19, influenza, CMV and Epstein-Barr virus appeared linked to several top co-occurrence clusters.

In the case of this clone: Antigen: not known.

The source of this sequence is a man aged 40-49 years in good health and CMV-seronegative. The sequencing sample was made of PBMCs. This chain links TRBV7-9 with TRBJ2-2; 8 bases fit TRBD1. The CDR3: CASSKPDRGAGELFF. The CDR3, as DNA: TGTGCCAGCAGCAAACCAGACAGGGGCGCCGGGGAGCTGTTTTTT.